This T cell receptor (beta chain) was retrieved from a study of cytotoxic CD8 clonotypes in ibrutinib-treated CLL. The CDR3 has 14 residues. Germline CDR1 reads GTSNPN; CDR2 reads SVGIG (reference sequence). The table came from immunoSEQ multiplex PCR; TCRdb's copy has only in-frame clones and leaves some out. The profile covers tens of thousands of clones, with approximately 70% appearing a single time and approximately 15% taken by the ten largest. The sequencing here drew on PBMCs, taken after 12 months of ibrutinib treatment. The chain has TRBV30 and TRBJ1-1, with D perhaps matching TRBD1 (6 bases). The TCR was taken from a human donor with chronic lymphocytic leukemia. The CDR3 DNA follows: TGTGCATCCAGGGGCTTAGGGGTAAGCACTGAAGCTTTCTTT. The encoded protein is CASRGLGVSTEAFF.